These 32 T cell receptor beta chains were sequenced from one sample in a study of OX40 agonist ivuxolimab in advanced cancers. The data were produced by immunoSEQ multiplex PCR, yet TCRdb's version contains in-frame clones alone and is incomplete. The sample holds roughly 40,000 clones, approximately 84% seen once. The specimen comprised CD4+ or CD8+ T cells sorted from blood, sampled in a trial of the OX40 agonist ivuxolimab. These receptors were taken from an adult with an advanced solid tumor such as melanoma, head and neck, liver or kidney cancer.

The rearrangement uses TRBV6-8 and TRBJ2-7; D is uncertain. The V end lost 11 bases, the J end lost 6 bases, and 14 bases lay between the germline ends. CDR1 is MNHGY, CDR2 SAAAGT, per germline. The CDR3 covers 11 residues. DNA for the CDR3: TGTGCCGTCCGAAGGCCCTCCGAGCAGTACTTC. As protein: CAVRRPSEQYF.

This clone was seen just once. This sequence joins TRBV9 and TRBJ2-1, with D uncertain. Germline V gives CDR1 SGDLS, CDR2 YYNGEE. The CDR3 is 15 amino acids. Trimming took off 3 bases at V and 0 bases at J, with 10 bases between the two ends. The CDR3 bases are TGTGCCAGCAGCGGACACAGATCCTCCTACAATGAGCAGTTCTTC. Encoded protein: CASSGHRSSYNEQFF.

This clone came up a few times. V usage is TRBV4-1 and J usage is TRBJ1-1, with TRBD1 as a possible D gene (6 bases). The V end lost 1 base, the J end lost 2 bases, and 8 bases lay between the germline ends. Germline loops: CDR1 MGHRA, CDR2 YSYEKL. The CDR3 is 14 amino acids. Written as DNA, the CDR3 is TGCGCCAGCAGCCAAGCCAGGGGTAACACTGAAGCTTTCTTT. Translated: CASSQARGNTEAFF.

In DNA form, the CDR3 reads TGCAGCGTTAATGGACTCTCCACGGGAGAGCAGTACTTC. It translates to CSVNGLSTGEQYF. V usage is TRBV29-1 and J usage is TRBJ2-7; D is possibly TRBD2 (5 bases). The CDR3 is 13 residues long. In germline, CDR1 is SQVTM, CDR2 ANQGSEA. Trimming cost V 5 bases and J 7 bases, with 18 bases left between them.

Written as DNA, the CDR3 is TGTGCCAGCAGCCCTCAGACCGGTTTCACTGAAGCTTTCTTT. The encoded protein is CASSPQTGFTEAFF. The gene calls are TRBV9 and TRBJ1-1; no definite D call. Trimming cost V 4 bases and J 4 bases, with 14 bases left between them. The CDR3 extends over 14 amino acids. Germline assignment: CDR1 SGDLS and CDR2 YYNGEE.

The V and J genes are TRBV19 and TRBJ2-1; D remains ambiguous. Germline CDR1 reads LNHDA; CDR2 reads SQIVND (reference sequence). The CDR3 runs 11 residues. V dropped 7 bases and J dropped 8 bases, with 9 bases sitting between them. CDR3 protein: CASIKGYEQFF. The CDR3 coding sequence is TGTGCCAGTATTAAAGGCTATGAGCAGTTCTTC.

The chain employs TRBV5-1 and TRBJ2-3; D remains unclear. The CDR3 is made up of 13 amino acids. The V gene's germline CDR1 is SGHRS and CDR2 YFSETQ. Trimming removed 1 base at V and 0 bases at J, with 3 bases between. DNA for the CDR3: TGCGCCAGCAGCTTGTCCAGCACAGATACGCAGTATTTT. It specifies CASSLSSTDTQYF.

Of note for this clone: Its ends do not fully match the called genes, so a read error is possible. The rearrangement joins TRBV18 to TRBJ1-4; D unclear. The CDR3 is made up of 11 amino acids. The germline CDR1 and CDR2 sequences are KGHSH and LQKENI. The CDR3 region has the DNA TGTGCCAGCCCACCCGGGGAAAAACTGTTTTTT. Protein sequence: CASPPGEKLFF.

The chain uses TRBV19 and TRBJ2-1; TRBD2 aligns across 10 bases. Germline V gene data show CDR1 as LNHDA and CDR2 as SQIVND (reference sequence). V was pared by 0 bases and J by 2 bases, with 10 bases of the junction left unmatched. The CDR3 is 19 amino acids. As DNA, the CDR3 is TGTGCCAGTAGTATAGATCTGCTAGCGGGGGAACCACCCTACAATGAGCAGTTCTTC. It is translated as CASSIDLLAGEPPYNEQFF.

V usage is TRBV10-3 and J usage is TRBJ2-3; tentative D call: TRBD1 (6 bases). Germline CDR1 is ENHRY and CDR2 is SYGVKD. The ends were cut back, 10 bases at V and 6 bases at J, with 20 bases in the middle. The CDR3 totals 14 residues. The CDR3 bases are TGTGCCACCGGGACACTCCTAGAATGGGATACGCAGTATTTT. As protein: CATGTLLEWDTQYF.

The rearrangement links TRBV7-9 to TRBJ2-1; a possible D gene is TRBD1 (5 bases). V lost 5 bases and J lost 9, with 29 bases in between. This CDR3 is built from 18 residues. Germline CDR1 is SEHNR and CDR2 is FQNEAQ (reference sequence). The chain's CDR3 is CASSHILGVRAAAGEQFF. The CDR3 DNA reads TGTGCCAGCAGCCATATTCTAGGCGTCAGGGCTGCTGCAGGTGAGCAGTTCTTC.

This rearrangement joins TRBV4-3 to TRBJ1-2, with D uncertain. CDR3 length: 15 residues. V dropped 2 bases and J dropped 0 bases, with 10 bases sitting between them. Germline V CDR1 and CDR2: LGHNA, YSLEER. The CDR3 nucleotides read TGCGCCAGCAGCCAATTACCAGGAGCTAACTATGGCTACACCTTC. Translating it yields CASSQLPGANYGYTF.

The chain couples TRBV13 to TRBJ2-7; either TRBD1 or TRBD2 may supply D (5 bases each). Germline loops: CDR1 PRHDT, CDR2 FYEKMQ (reference sequence). V lost 4 bases and J 6 bases, leaving 13 bases between the germline ends. This CDR3 region has 13 residues. This chain's CDR3 is CASSWGPGLEQYF. CDR3 coding DNA: TGTGCCAGCAGCTGGGGACCAGGTCTCGAGCAGTACTTC.

The chain is built from TRBV5-4 and TRBJ2-1, with 7 bases lining up with TRBD2. This CDR3 spans 12 amino acids. J was trimmed by 14 bases and V by 0 bases; bases with no gene match: 5. In germline, CDR1 is SGHNT, CDR2 YYREEE (reference sequence). This CDR3 is CASSLGTSIEFF. CDR3 bases: TGTGCCAGCAGCTTGGGGACTAGTATTGAGTTCTTC.

The rearrangement links TRBV4-1 to TRBJ1-2, with D unclear. V was clipped by 0 bases and J by 0 bases, with 14 bases between them. CDR3 length equals 17 residues. Germline lookup yields CDR1 MGHRA and CDR2 YSYEKL. CDR3 sequence reads: CASSQEGKGLANYGYTF. CDR3 in DNA: TGCGCCAGCAGCCAAGAGGGAAAGGGCTTAGCTAACTATGGCTACACCTTC.

This chain uses TRBV7-9 with TRBJ2-7; a possible D gene is TRBD1 (6 bases). This CDR3 region has 16 residues. The V end was cut by 5 bases, the J end by 3 bases, with 20 bases between. Per the germline V gene, CDR1 is SEHNR and CDR2 is FQNEAQ (reference sequence). As DNA, the CDR3 is TGTGCCAGCAGCCTCAGGGGTGAAGGTACTCGCTACGAGCAGTACTTC. This gives the protein CASSLRGEGTRYEQYF.

V is TRBV6-5 and J is TRBJ2-7; 8 bases map to TRBD1. The CDR3 runs to 15 residues. V dropped 6 bases and J dropped 3; count of bases not matched to a gene: 10. The germline CDR1 and CDR2 sequences are MNHEY and SVGAGI. The CDR3 region is CASSQPGTGLYEQYF. In DNA, the CDR3 is TGTGCCAGCAGCCAACCCGGGACAGGACTCTACGAGCAGTACTTC.

The chain links TRBV29-1 to TRBJ2-1; TRBD2 aligns across 11 bases. The CDR3 runs 14 residues. The V gene's germline CDR1 is SQVTM and CDR2 ANQGSEA. With 7 bases clipped from V and 3 bases from J, the junction kept 5 bases outside the gene matches. The CDR3 sequence is CSANSGRDYNEQFF. CDR3 nucleotide sequence: TGCAGCGCTAATAGCGGGAGGGACTACAATGAGCAGTTCTTC.

The gene calls are TRBV13 and TRBJ1-1; D is undetermined. The germline CDR1 and CDR2 sequences are PRHDT and FYEKMQ (reference sequence). V lost 5 bases and J 7 bases, leaving 5 bases between the germline ends. The CDR3 spans 10 residues. This CDR3 reads CASSPREAFF. As DNA, the CDR3 is TGTGCCAGCAGCCCCCGTGAAGCTTTCTTT.

This sequence joins TRBV7-8 and TRBJ1-1; D is ambiguous. There are 14 residues in the CDR3. V was trimmed by 3 bases and J by 1 base, leaving 9 bases between them. The germline V gene encodes CDR1 SGHVS and CDR2 FQNEAQ. The CDR3: CASSFVGTNTEAFF. In DNA form, the CDR3 reads TGTGCCAGCAGCTTTGTGGGAACGAACACTGAAGCTTTCTTT.

This rearrangement joins TRBV12-5 to TRBJ1-4; 7 bases map to TRBD1. Germline V CDR1 and CDR2: LGHNT, FRNRAP. V lost 3 bases, J lost 6 bases, and 10 bases stayed unmatched. The CDR3 is made up of 16 amino acids. The CDR3 reads CASGFWSRDRDEKLFF. CDR3 sequence (DNA): TGTGCTAGTGGTTTCTGGTCCCGGGACAGAGATGAAAAACTGTTTTTT. The full variable domain, rest sourced from reference TRBV12-5 and TRBJ1-4, is DARVTQTPRHKVTEMGQEVTMRCQPILGHNTVFWYRQTMMQGLELLAYFRNRAPLDDSGMPKDRFSAEMPDATLATLKIQPSEPRDSAVYFCASGFWSRDRDEKLFFGSGTQLSVL.

V usage is TRBV4-1 and J usage is TRBJ2-1; D is uncertain. The germline CDR1 and CDR2 sequences are MGHRA and YSYEKL. V dropped 4 bases and J dropped 4 bases, with 5 bases sitting between them. This CDR3 has 12 amino acids. CDR3 DNA sequence: TGCGCCAGCAGCCCTGGGTACAATGAGCAGTTCTTC. Residues: CASSPGYNEQFF.

The V gene is TRBV4-1, the J gene TRBJ2-5; 8 bases are a match to TRBD2. TRBJ2-7 matches the DNA end more closely, so the J call is doubtful. From germline, CDR1 is MGHRA and CDR2 YSYEKL. The CDR3 extends over 15 amino acids. The CDR3 region has the DNA TGCGCCAGCAGCCAACGAAGCGGGAGCTCCTACGAGCAGTACTTC. The encoded protein is CASSQRSGSSYEQYF.

This clone was detected only once. The rearrangement uses TRBV7-2 and TRBJ2-7, with D possibly matching TRBD2 (5 bases). Germline V gene sequence: CDR1 SGHTA, CDR2 FQGNSA. Trimming removed 2 bases from V and 7 bases from J, with 12 bases in between. The CDR3 is made up of 13 amino acids. CDR3 bases: TGTGCCAGCAGCTTAAAGCCTACGGGAGAGCAGTACTTC. Its protein is CASSLKPTGEQYF.

The chain joins TRBV19 to TRBJ2-7; 10 bases match TRBD1. The V and J ends lost 5 bases and 3 bases, in that order; junction bases with no gene match: 10. This CDR3 comprises 16 residues. Germline loops: CDR1 LNHDA, CDR2 SQIVND (reference sequence). CDR3 protein: CASSLQTGGKDYEQYF. The CDR3 nucleotides are TGTGCCAGTAGTTTACAGACAGGGGGCAAGGACTACGAGCAGTACTTC.

This clone was seen just once. This rearrangement joins TRBV12-5 to TRBJ1-4; D not certain. V was shortened by 1 base and J by 6 bases, with 6 bases between the two germline ends. The germline gives CDR1 LGHNT, CDR2 FRNRAP. This CDR3 is 13 amino acids long. The CDR3 here is CASGLDAYEKLFF. In DNA, the CDR3 is TGTGCTAGTGGTTTGGACGCCTATGAAAAACTGTTTTTT.

This chain uses TRBV11-2 with TRBJ2-4; TRBD1 is a possible D gene (5 bases). The V gene lost 6 bases and the J gene lost 1 base, with 13 bases spanning the gap. From germline, CDR1 is SGHAT and CDR2 FQNNGV. The CDR3 contains 15 residues. Written as DNA, the CDR3 is TGTGCCAGCAGTCCAGCCGACAGCGCCAAAAACATTCAGTACTTC. Translated, it gives CASSPADSAKNIQYF.

This chain connects TRBV7-3 to TRBJ2-1; tentative D call: TRBD2 (5 bases). V was trimmed by 4 bases and J by 9 bases, leaving 16 bases between them. Germline V gene data show CDR1 as SGHTA and CDR2 as FQGTGA. CDR3 length: 14 amino acids. The CDR3 DNA reads as TGTGCCAGCAGCTACTCGGGATTACCCGGTGAGCAGTTCTTC. Residues: CASSYSGLPGEQFF.

The rearrangement joins TRBV7-9 to TRBJ1-2; TRBD1 matches 7 bases. The CDR3 consists of 15 residues. After removal of 5 bases from V and 3 bases from J, the junction contained 9 bases not matched to a gene. The germline gives CDR1 SEHNR, CDR2 FQNEAQ (reference sequence). In DNA form, the CDR3 reads TGTGCCAGCAGCAGGGTAGGGGGCGCGGACTATGGCTACACCTTC. Translated: CASSRVGGADYGYTF.

This chain uses TRBV19 with TRBJ2-2; TRBD1 matches 12 bases. The CDR3 contains 18 residues. The germline V gene encodes CDR1 LNHDA and CDR2 SQIVND (reference sequence). The trim removed 0 bases at V and 4 bases at J, leaving 6 bases unmatched. The CDR3 loop reads CASSIEGTGGSSTGELFF. CDR3 sequence (DNA): TGTGCCAGTAGTATAGAAGGGACAGGGGGCTCTAGCACCGGGGAGCTGTTTTTT.

The rearrangement uses TRBV5-1 and TRBJ1-2; D ambiguous. This CDR3 spans 15 amino acids. The germline V and J ends were trimmed by 4 bases and 0 bases, with 13 bases remaining between them. Germline CDR1 is SGHRS and CDR2 is YFSETQ. CDR3 in DNA: TGCGCCAGCAGCCCCAGACCCTTAGCTAACTATGGCTACACCTTC. This translates into CASSPRPLANYGYTF.

This chain connects TRBV19 to TRBJ1-1; D is undetermined. V lost 6 bases and J lost 1, with 6 bases in between. This CDR3 comprises 12 residues. The V gene's germline CDR1 is LNHDA and CDR2 SQIVND (reference sequence). The CDR3: CASRMKNTEAFF. The CDR3 DNA is TGTGCCAGTAGGATGAAGAACACTGAAGCTTTCTTT.